The rows below give T cell receptor beta chains drawn from one sample of a study of Graves' ophthalmopathy and Graves' hyperthyroidism. Via MiXCR, TCRdb re-called the multiplex PCR reads, giving one row per CDR3 protein. The data show a few hundred thousand distinct CDR3 sequences, 15% seen once. Sequenced material: peripheral blood. These receptors came from a woman aged 18 to 35 with stable Graves' hyperthyroidism. Both conserved end residues are part of each CDR3. The D gene is left open where the match is weak. For some rows the clone size is stated as once, few or many, or as a class when expanded; others skip it.

cdr3_length clone_size j_call v_call d_call cdr3_nt cdr3_aa
14 many TRBJ1-1 TRBV20-1 TRBD1 TGCAGTGCTGCTGCGGGGGGACAGGGATACTTTGCTTTCTTT CSAAAGGQGYFAFF
15 few TRBJ1-5 TRBV20-1 - TGCAGTGCTAGAGGGGAGGGACATAGCAATCAGCCCCAGCATTTT CSARGEGHSNQPQHF
15 many TRBJ1-1 TRBV2 TRBD1 TGTGCCAGCAGTGAAGGTACAGGGGGGGACACTGAAGCTTTCTTT CASSEGTGGDTEAFF
14 many TRBJ1-2 TRBV27 - TGTGCCAGCAGTCCGTCGGGGCGGTCCGGAGGCTACACCTTC CASSPSGRSGGYTF
13 many TRBJ1-1 TRBV7-9 - TGTGCCAGCGTCAGGGAGGGGAGTGGTGAAGCTTTCTTT CASVREGSGEAFF
13 many TRBJ2-5 TRBV2 - TGTGCCAGCAGGTGGGCAGGGAGAGAGACCCAGTACTTC CASRWAGRETQYF
15 - TRBJ2-7 TRBV18 TRBD2 TGTGCCAGCTCACCACCTGGTCTAGCGGGGGACGAGCAGTACTTC CASSPPGLAGDEQYF
14 - TRBJ1-6 TRBV12-3/TRBV12-4 - TGTGCCACTAAGGTGTCAGGGGTCGATTCACCCCTCCACTTT CATKVSGVDSPLHF
13 many TRBJ1-1 TRBV7-7 - TGTGCTAGCAGCTTAAACATTAACACTGAAGCTTTCTTT CASSLNINTEAFF
13 - TRBJ1-2 TRBV19 - TGTGCCTCGGGGGAGGGGCACAGCTATGGCTACACCTTC CASGEGHSYGYTF
20 - TRBJ1-6 TRBV11-2 - TGTGCCAGCAGCTATGGTTTATTAGCAGGGCGAGAGCTGTATAATTCACCCCTCCACTTT CASSYGLLAGRELYNSPLHF
14 many TRBJ1-2 TRBV20-1 TRBD1 TGCAGTGCTAGAAGGGGACAGGGTGCCTATGGCTACACCTTC CSARRGQGAYGYTF
14 many TRBJ1-1 TRBV10-3 TRBD1 TGTGCCACCTGTTGGGACAGATCGAACACTGAAGCTTTCTTT CATCWDRSNTEAFF
17 many TRBJ1-2 TRBV11-3 - TGTGCCACCCAGTTGAGGGCTCACGAAATAGCTAACTATGGCTACACCTTC CATQLRAHEIANYGYTF
14 few TRBJ1-2 TRBV29-1 - TGCAGCGTTGAAGATCCGAGAGGGGTGAATGGCTACACCTTC CSVEDPRGVNGYTF
15 many TRBJ2-7 TRBV6-1 TRBD1 TGTGCCAGCAGTGATTCCGGGACAGGTCCCTACGAGCAGTACTTC CASSDSGTGPYEQYF
14 many TRBJ1-1 TRBV6-2/TRBV6-3 - TGTGCCAGCAGTTGGGGACTGGGGAACACTGAAGCTTTCTTT CASSWGLGNTEAFF
14 many TRBJ2-2 TRBV6-1 TRBD1 TGTGCCAGCAATGACAGGGAGCACACCGGGGAGCTGTTTTTT CASNDREHTGELFF
14 many TRBJ1-1 TRBV6-5 TRBD1 TGTGCCAGCAGTTACTACAGGGGGCGGACTGAAGCTTTCTTT CASSYYRGRTEAFF
14 many TRBJ1-2 TRBV24-1 - TGTGCCACCAGTGATCGAGAGAGCTACTATGGCTACACCTTC CATSDRESYYGYTF
12 many TRBJ2-7 TRBV19 - TGTGCCAGCCGTTCCCGGGACCACGAGCAGTACTTC CASRSRDHEQYF
16 many TRBJ1-1 TRBV20-1 - TGCAGTGCCCCGGGGCAGGGAGGATTTTGGAACACTGAAGCTTTCTTT CSAPGQGGFWNTEAFF
11 many TRBJ1-1 TRBV6-1 - TGTGCCAGCAGCCCACAGGGTTCAGCTTTCTTT CASSPQGSAFF
15 many TRBJ1-1 TRBV2 - TGTGCCAGCAGTGAAAGAGGTTGGGCAGCCACTGAAGCTTTCTTT CASSERGWAATEAFF
16 many TRBJ2-4 TRBV6-4 - TGTGCCAGCAGTGACTCGGGGGGCCTGCCCAAAAACATTCAGTACTTC CASSDSGGLPKNIQYF
17 - TRBJ1-6 TRBV7-2 - TGTGCCAGCAGCACTGGGACTCTCAGCTCCTATAATTCACCCCTCCACTTT CASSTGTLSSYNSPLHF
15 few TRBJ2-5 TRBV4-1 TRBD2 TGCGCCAGCAGCCACAGCGGGGCCGACCAAGAGACCCAGTACTTC CASSHSGADQETQYF
13 many TRBJ1-1 TRBV19 - TGTGCCAGTAGTATGTGGCAGGGCACTGAAGCTTTCTTT CASSMWQGTEAFF
15 many TRBJ1-2 TRBV12-5 - TGTGCTAGTGGTTTGGTACTCGGGATAAACTATGGCTACACCTTC CASGLVLGINYGYTF
17 many TRBJ1-3 TRBV3-1 - TGTGCCAGCAGCCGGTCAGGGGCCCTGATCTCTGGAAACACCATATATTTT CASSRSGALISGNTIYF
14 - TRBJ2-7 TRBV7-3 - TGTGCCAGCAGCTTAAAGACAGAGCCCTACGAGCAGTACTTC CASSLKTEPYEQYF
15 many TRBJ1-2 TRBV6-5 TRBD1 TGTGCCAGCAGTTACTCGGGACAGGGGAACTATGGCTACACCTTC CASSYSGQGNYGYTF
13 - TRBJ1-2 TRBV5-1 - TGCGCCAGCACACTGAGCGGGGGCTATGGCTACACCTTC CASTLSGGYGYTF
14 - TRBJ2-4 TRBV12-3/TRBV12-4 TRBD1 TGTGCCAGCAGTTTGGGGACAGGAAAAAACATTCAGTACTTC CASSLGTGKNIQYF
14 - TRBJ1-1 TRBV28 - TGTGCCAGCACCCAGGAAAGGGGATGGGCTGAAGCTTTCTTT CASTQERGWAEAFF
13 once TRBJ1-2 TRBV12-3/TRBV12-4 - TGTGCCAGCCTTCACCTCGCGCCATATGGCTACACCTTC CASLHLAPYGYTF
15 many TRBJ2-7 TRBV15 TRBD1 TGTGCCACCAGCACTGACAGGGGTTGGAGCTACGAGCAGTACTTC CATSTDRGWSYEQYF
12 many TRBJ1-1 TRBV6-5 TRBD1 TGTGCCAGCAACGACAGGGATACTGAAGCTTTCTTT CASNDRDTEAFF
14 - TRBJ2-5 TRBV2 TRBD2 TGTGCCAGCAGTGAATTGGCGGGGGGGGAGACCCAGTACTTC CASSELAGGETQYF
14 many TRBJ1-5 TRBV24-1 TRBD1 TGTGCCACCAGTGATTGGACAGGGAACCAGCCCCAGCATTTT CATSDWTGNQPQHF
11 many TRBJ1-1 TRBV2 - TGTGCCAGCAGTGTCCCCTTAAAGGCTTTCTTT CASSVPLKAFF
13 many TRBJ2-5 TRBV12-3/TRBV12-4 - TGTGCCAGCAGTGCCAATACGGGGGAGACCCAGTACTTC CASSANTGETQYF
14 many TRBJ1-1 TRBV6-5 - TGTGCCAGCAGTTTCTCCGGGACTTCCACTGAAGCTTTCTTT CASSFSGTSTEAFF
15 many TRBJ1-5 TRBV27 TRBD1 TGTGCCAGCAGAGGATCCCCAGGGGGGAATCAGCCCCAGCATTTT CASRGSPGGNQPQHF
15 many TRBJ2-7 TRBV27 - TGTGCCAGCAGTTTACTTCTTACAGATTCCTACGAGCAGTACTTC CASSLLLTDSYEQYF
15 many TRBJ2-2 TRBV19 - TGTGCCAGTAGTATAGGGGGATCGAGCACCGGGGAGCTGTTTTTT CASSIGGSSTGELFF
14 few TRBJ2-7 TRBV11-2 TRBD2 TGTGCCAGCAGCCCTGGGACTAGCGGTGGCGAGCAGTACTTC CASSPGTSGGEQYF
16 many TRBJ1-1 TRBV12-3/TRBV12-4 - TGTGCCAGCAGTTTAATATCGGCAGGGTATGTCGCTGAAGCTTTCTTT CASSLISAGYVAEAFF
12 many TRBJ1-1 TRBV6-5 - TGTGCCAGCAGTTTGGGAGGGTCCGAAGCTTTCTTT CASSLGGSEAFF
13 many TRBJ1-5 TRBV5-6 - TGTGCCAGCAGCTTGTTGGGGACCCGGCCCCAGCATTTT CASSLLGTRPQHF
12 - TRBJ1-1 TRBV6-1 - TGTGCCAGCAGTACCTGGAACACTGAAGCTTTCTTT CASSTWNTEAFF
15 many TRBJ1-1 TRBV27 - TGTGCCAGCAAACGGGGGGGGCCGTCGAACACTGAAGCTTTCTTT CASKRGGPSNTEAFF
14 many TRBJ2-7 TRBV6-1 - TGTGCCAGCAGTGATAGTAGGGCCTCCTACGAGCAGTACTTC CASSDSRASYEQYF
22 few TRBJ2-6 TRBV7-4 - TGTGCCAGCAGCTTAGTCGGCAGGTCTGCGGCTATCGGCCGGGCAGGGGCCAACGTCCTGACTTTC CASSLVGRSAAIGRAGANVLTF
13 many TRBJ1-2 TRBV12-3/TRBV12-4 - TGTGCCAGCAGCCCAGGACTGATTTATGGCTACACCTTC CASSPGLIYGYTF
13 - TRBJ2-4 TRBV7-2 - TGTGCCAGCAGCCCGACGGGGGCGGACATTCAGTACTTC CASSPTGADIQYF